Listed below are T cell receptor beta chains from one sample, sequenced in a study of T cells in localized non-small cell lung cancer. Libraries were prepared by immunoSEQ multiplex PCR; TCRdb keeps only in-frame clonotypes and omits some of them. Found here are roughly 76,000 clones, roughly 80% of them singletons; the top ten hold 15% to 20%. The sample consisted of PBMCs, taken before any cancer treatment. These receptors all come from a man aged 35 to 70 with stage II squamous cell lung carcinoma. Both conserved end residues are part of each CDR3. A D gene is named only where the DNA matches it firmly. The listing skips clone size in some rows; elsewhere it reads once, few, many or a size class.

d_call j_call v_call clone_size cdr3_aa cdr3_nt
TRBD1 TRBJ1-6 TRBV30 - CAWSWDRRNSPLHF TGTGCCTGGAGTTGGGACAGGCGTAATTCACCCCTCCACTTT
TRBD2 TRBJ2-2 TRBV4-3 - CASSPGLVDTGELFF TGCGCCAGCAGCCCGGGACTAGTCGACACCGGGGAGCTGTTTTTT
- TRBJ1-3 TRBV7-2 - CASSPPGWQTTGNTIYF TGTGCCAGCAGCCCTCCGGGCTGGCAAACCACTGGAAACACCATATATTTT
TRBD2 TRBJ2-7 TRBV5-1 - CASSPASGSRYEQYF TGCGCCAGCAGCCCCGCTAGCGGGAGTCGGTACGAGCAGTACTTC
TRBD2 TRBJ2-7 TRBV4-1 - CASSRGTSGGSSYEQYF TGCGCCAGCAGCCGGGGGACTAGCGGGGGGTCCTCCTACGAGCAGTACTTC
TRBD2 TRBJ2-3 TRBV5-6 - CASSPVGGWDTQYF TGTGCCAGCAGCCCAGTGGGGGGGTGGGATACGCAGTATTTT
TRBD2 TRBJ2-1 TRBV6-6 - CASSSLAGGNNEQFF TGTGCCAGCAGTTCTTTAGCGGGGGGCAACAATGAGCAGTTCTTC
TRBD2 TRBJ2-1 TRBV7-3 - CASSLRGGPPFYNEQFF TGTGCCAGCAGCTTACGCGGGGGGCCGCCCTTCTACAATGAGCAGTTCTTC
TRBD2 TRBJ2-5 TRBV7-2 - CASSLSGSGETQYF TGTGCCAGCAGCCTTAGCGGGAGTGGGGAGACCCAGTACTTC
TRBD2 TRBJ2-7 TRBV4-1 once CASSQTSITDEQYF TGCGCCAGCAGCCAGACTAGCATAACCGACGAGCAGTACTTC
TRBD1 TRBJ2-2 TRBV28 - CASSLRGPNTGELFF TGTGCCAGCAGTTTAAGGGGGCCGAACACCGGGGAGCTGTTTTTT
TRBD1 TRBJ2-6 TRBV11-2 - CASSQGTGIPLSGANVLTF TGTGCCAGCAGCCAAGGGACAGGGATCCCTCTCTCTGGGGCCAACGTCCTGACTTTC
TRBD2 TRBJ2-1 TRBV19 - CASSIDLWTSGEYNEQFF TGTGCCAGTAGTATAGATCTATGGACTAGCGGGGAATACAATGAGCAGTTCTTC
- TRBJ1-1 TRBV7-6 - CASSLGGGGTEAFF TGTGCCAGCAGCTTAGGAGGTGGAGGCACTGAAGCTTTCTTT
- TRBJ2-6 TRBV4-3 - CASSQDRALLTGANVLTF TGCGCCAGCAGCCAAGATAGGGCCCTTCTCACTGGGGCCAACGTCCTGACTTTC
- TRBJ2-5 TRBV7-9 - CASSLYVGQPETQYF TGTGCCAGCAGCTTATATGTCGGACAGCCAGAGACCCAGTACTTC
TRBD1 TRBJ1-1 TRBV4-1 - CASSQGIQGRTEAFF TGCGCCAGCAGCCAAGGGATACAGGGGAGGACTGAAGCTTTCTTT
- TRBJ1-5 TRBV4-1 - CASSQGQSSNQPQHF TGCGCCAGCAGCCAAGGACAGTCTAGCAATCAGCCCCAGCATTTT
TRBD2 TRBJ2-7 TRBV5-1 - CASSPGTSGALYEQYF TGCGCCAGCAGCCCCGGGACTAGCGGGGCCCTCTACGAGCAGTACTTC
- TRBJ2-1 TRBV11-2 few CASASSRAYNEQFF TGTGCCAGCGCATCGTCGCGGGCCTACAATGAGCAGTTCTTC
- TRBJ2-1 TRBV4-1 - CASSQETGVSYNEQFF TGCGCCAGCAGCCAGGAGACGGGGGTTTCCTACAATGAGCAGTTCTTC
TRBD1 TRBJ1-1 TRBV5-6 - CASSHPHGTEYTEAFF TGTGCCAGCAGCCACCCACACGGGACAGAATACACTGAAGCTTTCTTT
- TRBJ1-2 TRBV18 - CASSPQRLTGRSSANYGYTF TGTGCCAGCTCACCCCAACGGCTGACAGGACGAAGTTCGGCTAACTATGGCTACACCTTC
- TRBJ2-1 TRBV6-1 - CASSRTVNSYNEQFF TGTGCCAGCAGTCGGACGGTAAACTCCTACAATGAGCAGTTCTTC
- TRBJ2-7 TRBV7-6 - CASSLEGSSYEQYF TGTGCCAGCAGCTTAGAGGGAAGCTCCTACGAGCAGTACTTC
TRBD2 TRBJ2-3 TRBV9 - CASSVEAGGRSTDTQYF TGTGCCAGCAGCGTAGAAGCGGGGGGGCGGTCCACAGATACGCAGTATTTT
TRBD1 TRBJ2-1 TRBV7-2 - CASSVVRDRAGVSNEQFF TGTGCCAGCAGCGTAGTCCGGGACAGGGCAGGGGTCAGCAATGAGCAGTTCTTC
TRBD2 TRBJ2-5 TRBV14 - CASSSRLAGSRGETQYF TGTGCCAGCAGCTCCCGACTAGCGGGCTCCAGGGGGGAGACCCAGTACTTC
- TRBJ1-6 TRBV2 few CASSEMSPDNSPLHF TGTGCCAGCAGTGAGATGTCACCCGATAATTCACCCCTCCACTTT
- TRBJ2-2 TRBV7-9 - CASAPGPGELFF TGTGCCAGCGCCCCCGGGCCCGGGGAGCTGTTTTTT
TRBD1 TRBJ2-7 TRBV6-6 - CASSRTGATYEQYF TGTGCCAGCAGTCGGACAGGGGCTACCTACGAGCAGTACTTC
- TRBJ2-7 TRBV7-2 - CASSLLEKGEQYF TGTGCCAGCAGCTTACTAGAGAAGGGCGAGCAGTACTTC
TRBD1 TRBJ2-7 TRBV5-6 few CASTGTGPQSTYEQYF TGTGCCAGCACCGGGACAGGCCCTCAATCCACCTACGAGCAGTACTTC
- TRBJ1-1 TRBV28 - CASSLYATANTEAFF TGTGCCAGCAGTTTATATGCGACAGCAAACACTGAAGCTTTCTTT
- TRBJ1-1 TRBV2 - CASNGQPNTEAFF TGTGCCAGCAATGGACAGCCGAACACTGAAGCTTTCTTT
- TRBJ1-2 TRBV28 - CASSSTGTGYGYTF TGTGCCAGCAGTTCAACCGGGACCGGCTATGGCTACACCTTC
- TRBJ1-1 TRBV7-9 - CASSFGGMNTEAFF TGTGCCAGCAGCTTTGGGGGCATGAACACTGAAGCTTTCTTT
- TRBJ2-7 TRBV18 - CASSQADLEQYF TGTGCCAGCTCACAAGCGGACTTAGAGCAGTACTTC
TRBD1 TRBJ1-6 TRBV7-8 once CASSQRQGDNSPLHF TGTGCCAGCAGCCAAAGACAGGGGGATAATTCACCCCTCCACTTT
TRBD2 TRBJ2-7 TRBV6-6 - CASGRAFYEQYF TGTGCCAGCGGGAGGGCCTTCTACGAGCAGTACTTC
TRBD1 TRBJ2-5 TRBV6-1 - CASMTGAYQETQYF TGTGCCAGTATGACAGGGGCTTACCAAGAGACCCAGTACTTC
TRBD2 TRBJ2-6 TRBV5-1 - CASSRGGISGANVLTF TGCGCCAGCAGCCGCGGGGGGATCTCTGGGGCCAACGTCCTGACTTTC
- TRBJ2-7 TRBV6-5 - CASSYSVRGLSYEQYF TGTGCCAGCAGTTACTCCGTCCGGGGTCTCTCCTACGAGCAGTACTTC
- TRBJ2-3 TRBV11-2 few CASSPSTVITDTQYF TGTGCCAGCAGCCCCTCGACAGTCATCACAGATACGCAGTATTTT
- TRBJ1-2 TRBV28 once CASSFVAADYGYTF TGTGCCAGCAGTTTCGTCGCAGCCGACTATGGCTACACCTTC
- TRBJ2-1 TRBV29-1 - CSVDHGTGGEQFF TGCAGCGTTGACCATGGTACCGGGGGCGAGCAGTTCTTC
- TRBJ2-5 TRBV18 few CASSPRRAGFQETQYF TGTGCCAGCTCACCAAGGAGGGCCGGATTCCAAGAGACCCAGTACTTC
TRBD1 TRBJ2-7 TRBV6-1 - CATEYSGQGAYEQYF TGTGCCACCGAGTATTCGGGACAGGGGGCCTACGAGCAGTACTTC
- TRBJ2-6 TRBV29-1 - CSVAGSGANVLTF TGCAGCGTTGCGGGGTCTGGGGCCAACGTCCTGACTTTC
TRBD2 TRBJ2-3 TRBV5-5 - CASSFGTSGTDTQYF TGTGCCAGCAGCTTCGGGACTAGCGGCACAGATACGCAGTATTTT
- TRBJ2-3 TRBV5-6 - CASSSTGSTDTQYF TGTGCCAGCAGCTCGACGGGCAGCACAGATACGCAGTATTTT
- TRBJ2-1 TRBV5-4 - CASSSSSYNEQFF TGTGCCAGCAGCTCGAGCTCCTACAATGAGCAGTTCTTC
- TRBJ2-5 TRBV19 - CASSHSGVLQETQYF TGTGCCAGTAGTCATTCCGGGGTCCTCCAAGAGACCCAGTACTTC
- TRBJ2-7 TRBV11-2 - CASSFGTSSSYEQYF TGTGCCAGCAGCTTCGGGACGTCGAGCTCCTACGAGCAGTACTTC
- TRBJ1-5 TRBV18 - CASSLDDRSNQPQHF TGTGCCAGCTCGCTCGACGACAGGAGCAATCAGCCCCAGCATTTT
- TRBJ1-2 TRBV6-5 - CASSYAVYYGYTF TGTGCCAGCAGTTACGCGGTTTACTATGGCTACACCTTC
- TRBJ2-2 TRBV15 - CATSLGKIAGRGNTGELFF TGTGCCACCAGCCTAGGGAAGATTGCGGGCAGGGGGAACACCGGGGAGCTGTTTTTT
- TRBJ2-7 TRBV7-9 - CASSSSGTTYEQYF TGTGCCAGCAGCTCCTCTGGAACTACCTACGAGCAGTACTTC